Included here is one T cell receptor beta chain sequence, with context. Sequencing relied on a cDNA template that was reverse transcribed from extracted RNA. The protocol was immunoSEQ multiplex PCR, while the TCRdb copy is restricted to in-frame clones and leaves out a portion. The table has 150,000 to 200,000 clones, approximately 59% seen once; the top ten hold roughly 14%. This record comes from a study of CD8+ T cells in alopecia areata. Deletions cut 4 bases from V and 3 bases from J, with 4 bases between. Germline CDR1 is SGHRS and CDR2 is YFSETQ. This CDR3 contains 12 residues. The clonotype was recovered from a human donor with alopecia areata. The chain links TRBV5-1 to TRBJ2-2; D ambiguous. The sample in question was CD4+ T cells sorted from blood, obtained at week 0. CDR3: CASSGDTGELFF. The CDR3 DNA reads as TGCGCCAGCAGCGGGGACACCGGGGAGCTGTTTTTT. Based on the CDR3 plus reference TRBV5-1 and TRBJ2-2, the full variable domain is KAGVTQTPRYLIKTRGQQVTLSCSPISGHRSVSWYQQTPGQGLQFLFEYFSETQRNKGNFPGRFSGRQFSNSRSEMNVSTLELGDSALYLCASSGDTGELFFGEGSRLTVL.